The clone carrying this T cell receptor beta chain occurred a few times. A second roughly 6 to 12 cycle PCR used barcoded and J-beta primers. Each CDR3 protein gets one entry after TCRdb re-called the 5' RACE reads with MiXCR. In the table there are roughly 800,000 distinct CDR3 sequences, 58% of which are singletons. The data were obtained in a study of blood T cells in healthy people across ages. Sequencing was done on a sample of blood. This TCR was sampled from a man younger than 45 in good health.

CDR3 nucleotides: TGCAGTGCTAGCACTCGGACAGACTATGGCTACACCTTC. Translated: CSASTRTDYGYTF. The gene calls are TRBV20-1 and TRBJ1-2, with a possible D match to TRBD1 (6 bases). V was cut by 3 bases and J by 3 bases, with 11 bases left in between. Germline V gene sequence: CDR1 DFQATT, CDR2 SNEGSKA (reference sequence). The CDR3 loop spans 13 amino acids.